Presented here are 21 T cell receptor beta chains from one specimen sequenced in a study of T cell responses to AZD1222 COVID-19 vaccine. Clones were read by immunoSEQ multiplex PCR, and TCRdb kept only the in-frame ones, dropping some. This repertoire shows approximately 120,000 clones, about 90% found once; its top ten account for about 1.4%. The sequencing here drew on peripheral blood, taken on day 0 of AZD1222 vaccination. These TCRs come from an adult in good health.

The rearrangement joins TRBV9 to TRBJ2-1, with D tentatively TRBD2 (6 bases). The CDR3 consists of 16 residues. The V gene's germline CDR1 is SGDLS and CDR2 YYNGEE. Trimming took 0 bases from V and 0 from J, leaving 10 bases between them. CDR3 in amino acids: CASSVGSGSSYNEQFF. The CDR3 DNA sequence: TGTGCCAGCAGCGTAGGATCCGGGAGCTCCTACAATGAGCAGTTCTTC.

This clone was seen just once. The rearrangement uses TRBV4-1 and TRBJ1-1; no definite D call. The germline gives CDR1 MGHRA, CDR2 YSYEKL. V was shortened by 0 bases and J by 5 bases, with 10 bases between the two germline ends. The length of the CDR3 is 14 residues. The CDR3 DNA sequence: TGCGCCAGCAGCCAAGACGAGGGTGGAACTGAAGCTTTCTTT. Protein sequence: CASSQDEGGTEAFF.

The CDR3 DNA reads TGTGCCAGCAGTTCTTCCGGGACAGGGGGCAACGAGCAGTACTTC. This codes for CASSSSGTGGNEQYF. The chain has TRBV11-3 and TRBJ2-7; 12 nucleotides match TRBD1. The CDR3 covers 15 residues. Trimming cost V 6 bases and J 5 bases; bases outside gene matches: 8. Germline V gene data show CDR1 as SGHNT and CDR2 as YENEEA.

The CDR3 coding sequence is TGTGCCAGCTCACCACTCCAGGGGGCCCTGTACCAAGAGACCCAGTACTTC. Translated: CASSPLQGALYQETQYF. The chain employs TRBV18 and TRBJ2-5; 8 bases match TRBD1. Germline V lookup: CDR1 KGHSH, CDR2 LQKENI. Trimming cost V 1 base and J 0 bases; bases outside gene matches: 7. The CDR3 extends over 17 amino acids.

This chain links TRBV27 with TRBJ1-4; maybe TRBD1 (5 bases). Per germline, CDR1 MNHEY and CDR2 SMNVEV (reference sequence). The CDR3 runs 15 residues. V lost 0 bases, J lost 12 bases, and 17 bases lay in between. CDR3 region: CASSLSLTSGIQLFF. For the CDR3, the DNA is TGTGCCAGCAGTTTATCCCTTACCTCAGGGATTCAACTGTTTTTT.

This clone was seen only a few times. This chain uses TRBV29-1 with TRBJ1-2; D is ambiguous. Germline V gene lookup returns CDR1 SQVTM and CDR2 ANQGSEA. Trimming removed 6 bases from V and 12 bases from J, with 8 bases in between. The CDR3 sequence is 8 residues long. CDR3 sequence (DNA): TGCAGCGTAGAGGGCGACACCTTC. It yields the protein CSVEGDTF.

The chain uses TRBV3-1 (or the pseudogene TRBV3-2) and TRBJ2-7; TRBD2 matches 9 bases. Germline CDR1 is LGHDT and CDR2 is YNNKEL (reference sequence). After removal of 1 base from V and 5 bases from J, the junction contained 9 bases not matched to a gene. CDR3 size: 16 residues. The CDR3 region is CASSQGYGSGGHEQYF. DNA of the CDR3: TGTGCCAGCAGCCAAGGTTACGGGAGCGGGGGGCACGAGCAGTACTTC.

V and J are TRBV7-9 and TRBJ1-2; 10 nucleotides agree with TRBD1. J gave up 5 bases and V 3 bases, and 0 bases lay outside the gene matches. The CDR3 consists of 13 residues. The germline gives CDR1 SEHNR, CDR2 FQNEAQ (reference sequence). CDR3 DNA: TGTGCCAGCAGCTTGGGACAGGGGTATGGCTACACCTTC. Translation gives CASSLGQGYGYTF.

The chain links TRBV7-9 to TRBJ2-7, with a weak D call TRBD2 (7 bases). Germline CDR1 reads SEHNR; CDR2 reads FQNEAQ (reference sequence). V was shortened by 2 bases and J by 1 base, with 21 bases between the two germline ends. The CDR3 totals 18 residues. In DNA form, the CDR3 reads TGTGCCAGCAGCTTAACCCCCGGTTTACAGGGAGGGTCCTACGAGCAGTACTTC. Protein product: CASSLTPGLQGGSYEQYF.

The J gene is TRBJ2-3, the V gene TRBV9, with D maybe TRBD2 (5 bases). V lost 0 bases and J lost 1, with 24 bases in between. The CDR3 totals 20 residues. Germline CDR1 is SGDLS and CDR2 is YYNGEE. The CDR3 DNA reads TGTGCCAGCAGCGTAGCCCCGGGGATTGAGCACTTCCGACGCACAGATACGCAGTATTTT. This sequence encodes CASSVAPGIEHFRRTDTQYF.

This chain uses TRBV27 with TRBJ2-7; 8 nucleotides align to TRBD1. The germline CDR1 and CDR2 sequences are MNHEY and SMNVEV (reference sequence). The CDR3 sequence is 17 residues long. Trimming cost V 2 bases and J 0 bases; bases outside gene matches: 9. This chain's CDR3 is CASSLIGQGPNSYEQYF. In DNA, the CDR3 is TGTGCCAGCAGTTTAATAGGACAGGGACCTAACTCCTACGAGCAGTACTTC.

The chain links TRBV19 to TRBJ2-3; 12 bases line up with TRBD2. V lost 6 bases to trimming and J lost 5 bases; unmatched junction nucleotides: 6. Germline-derived CDR1 and CDR2 are LNHDA and SQIVND (reference sequence). CDR3 length: 15 residues. CDR3 sequence: CASSHLLAGGDTQYF. In nucleotides, the CDR3 is TGTGCCAGTAGCCACCTACTAGCGGGAGGAGATACGCAGTATTTT.

The DNA of the CDR3 is TGCGCCAGCAGCCACCGGGACAGCTCCTACGAGCAGTACTTC. Its translation: CASSHRDSSYEQYF. The V call is TRBV4-1, the J call TRBJ2-7, with 7 bases that match TRBD1. CDR3 length equals 14 residues. J lost 0 bases, V lost 3 bases, and 2 bases had no gene match. The germline V gene encodes CDR1 MGHRA and CDR2 YSYEKL.

V gene TRBV19 combines with J gene TRBJ1-1; D is possibly TRBD1 (5 bases). This CDR3 is 13 amino acids long. Per the germline V gene, CDR1 is LNHDA and CDR2 is SQIVND (reference sequence). Trimming cost V 3 bases and J 3 bases, with 8 bases left between them. The CDR3 bases are TGTGCCAGTAGTATTAGCAGGGACACTGAAGCTTTCTTT. Protein sequence: CASSISRDTEAFF.

V and J are TRBV6-5 and TRBJ2-2, with D possibly called TRBD1 or TRBD2 (5 bases each). Trimming shortened V by 6 bases and J by 7 bases, and 15 bases separated the two germline ends. The germline V gene has CDR1 MNHEY and CDR2 SVGAGI. This CDR3 has 14 residues. In DNA form, the CDR3 reads TGTGCCAGCAGACCAGGGTTCCGGGGCGGGGAGCTGTTTTTT. It translates to CASRPGFRGGELFF.

The chain joins TRBV27 to TRBJ2-7, with unresolved D. This CDR3 has 9 amino acids. Per germline, CDR1 MNHEY and CDR2 SMNVEV (reference sequence). V shed 10 bases and J shed 2 bases, with 3 bases lying between them. CDR3 bases: TGTGCCACCACCTACGAGCAGTACTTC. The encoded protein is CATTYEQYF.

The J gene is TRBJ1-1, the V gene TRBV19; the D gene is possibly TRBD1 (6 bases). This CDR3 is 13 amino acids long. Looked up from germline, CDR1 is LNHDA and CDR2 is SQIVND (reference sequence). Trimming pared 3 bases from V and 4 bases from J, leaving 9 bases between. CDR3 sequence (DNA): TGTGCCAGTAGTATCTGGGGGCCCACTGAAGCTTTCTTT. Protein sequence: CASSIWGPTEAFF. The whole variable domain, remainder taken from reference TRBV19 and TRBJ1-1, is DGGITQSPKYLFRKEGQNVTLSCEQNLNHDAMYWYRQDPGQGLRLIYYSQIVNDFQKGDIAEGYSVSREKKESFPLTVTSAQKNPTAFYLCASSIWGPTEAFFGQGTRLTVV.

The CDR3 loop is CASSLGDRPSFF. The CDR3 DNA reads as TGTGCCAGCAGTTTAGGGGACAGGCCGTCTTTCTTT. The gene calls are TRBV12-3 or TRBV12-4 and TRBJ1-1; 8 bases align to TRBD1. The CDR3 covers 12 residues. The V segment lost 1 base and the J segment 12 bases; nucleotides outside the gene matches: 4.

This rearrangement joins TRBV27 to TRBJ2-1; 12 bases align to TRBD2. Per germline, CDR1 MNHEY and CDR2 SMNVEV (reference sequence). The CDR3 is made up of 20 amino acids. V lost 1 base to trimming and J lost 0 bases; unmatched junction nucleotides: 10. The CDR3 sequence is CASSLFMGLAGGPSYNEQFF. CDR3 nucleotide sequence: TGTGCCAGCAGTTTATTTATGGGTCTAGCGGGAGGGCCCTCCTACAATGAGCAGTTCTTC.

This clone was recorded only once. The V call is TRBV25-1, the J call TRBJ1-1; D remains unclear. V was cut by 5 bases and J by 3 bases, with 16 bases left in between. CDR3 length: 15 amino acids. Germline V lookup: CDR1 MGHDK, CDR2 SYGVNS. The CDR3 DNA follows: TGTGCCAGCAGTCTCGGGAGTGGTGGTCACACTGAAGCTTTCTTT. This gives the protein CASSLGSGGHTEAFF.

The rearrangement links TRBV27 to TRBJ1-4; a possible D gene is TRBD1 (5 bases). CDR1 is MNHEY, CDR2 SMNVEV, per germline (reference sequence). The CDR3 is 15 amino acids. Trimming took off 3 bases at V and 6 bases at J, with 14 bases between the two ends. CDR3 region: CASSFVREGDEKLFF. CDR3 DNA: TGTGCCAGCAGTTTTGTCAGGGAGGGCGATGAAAAACTGTTTTTT.